This TCR beta chain was identified during a study of blood T cell repertoires in COVID-19. In the study overall: Spain, Italy and the United States supplied samples that represented acute and convalescent COVID-19.

Germline V gene lookup returns CDR1 PRHDT and CDR2 FYEKMQ (reference sequence). The germline V and J ends were trimmed by 4 bases and 4 bases, with 11 bases remaining between them. The CDR3 has 14 amino acids. Those designated as exposed participants met a COVID-19 case within 2 weeks before study entry. Sequenced by immunoSEQ multiplex PCR; TCRdb stores in-frame clones only, minus some. There are about 150,000 clones in the sample; 75% to 90% occur only once, and approximately 3.8% lies in the top ten. The chain joins TRBV13 to TRBJ1-3; TRBD1 might be the D (5 bases). The sample comprised PBMCs or T cells enriched from blood (not recorded which). This TCR derives from a woman between 40 and 50 years old who had been exposed to COVID-19. CDR3 in amino acids: CASSSAGPGNTIYF. CDR3 DNA: TGTGCCAGCAGCTCAGCAGGGCCCGGAAACACCATATATTTT.